Given below is one T cell receptor (beta chain) in context. This sample stems from a study of control samples from healthy donors and cancer patients. Profiled with immunoSEQ multiplex PCR; TCRdb holds only in-frame clones, not every one. This sample has about 57,000 clones; approximately 90% occur once, and the top ten carry about 0.91%. V shed 1 base and J shed 1 base, with 13 bases lying between them. This CDR3 contains 17 residues. CDR1 and CDR2 (germline): LGHDT, YNNKEL (reference sequence). The sequenced sample consisted of PBMCs. The V call is TRBV3-1 (or the pseudogene TRBV3-2), the J call TRBJ2-2; TRBD1 might be the D (6 bases). The receptor was derived from a man younger than 45 with colorectal cancer. The chain's CDR3 is CASSQGGGRGNTGELFF. Here the CDR3 DNA reads TGTGCCAGCAGCCAAGGGGGTGGCAGGGGGAACACCGGGGAGCTGTTTTTT.